This T cell receptor (beta chain) is drawn from a study of spatial heterogeneity in lung cancer. Background on the study: Detection of beta-chain sequences consistently exceeded that of alpha-chain sequences.

MiXCR was run by TCRdb on the 5' RACE reads, yielding one entry per CDR3 protein. The data show 20,000 to 30,000 distinct CDR3 sequences, 10% to 15% seen once. Germline CDR1 is SGHAT and CDR2 is FQNNGV. This CDR3 is built from 13 residues. V was shortened by 3 bases and J by 6 bases, with 8 bases between the two germline ends. Time point described: sample taken at primary tumor resection. The sequenced material consisted of unsorted whole RNA from tumor, nontumor lung or frozen PBMC. Sequences were derived from PBMCs, sampled at surgery. The receptor comes from a female donor with early-stage non-small cell lung cancer. The chain combines TRBV11-2 with TRBJ2-2; D is uncertain. Here the CDR3 reads CASSFQLAGELFF. The CDR3 nucleotides are TGTGCCAGCAGCTTTCAGTTGGCCGGGGAGCTGTTTTTT.